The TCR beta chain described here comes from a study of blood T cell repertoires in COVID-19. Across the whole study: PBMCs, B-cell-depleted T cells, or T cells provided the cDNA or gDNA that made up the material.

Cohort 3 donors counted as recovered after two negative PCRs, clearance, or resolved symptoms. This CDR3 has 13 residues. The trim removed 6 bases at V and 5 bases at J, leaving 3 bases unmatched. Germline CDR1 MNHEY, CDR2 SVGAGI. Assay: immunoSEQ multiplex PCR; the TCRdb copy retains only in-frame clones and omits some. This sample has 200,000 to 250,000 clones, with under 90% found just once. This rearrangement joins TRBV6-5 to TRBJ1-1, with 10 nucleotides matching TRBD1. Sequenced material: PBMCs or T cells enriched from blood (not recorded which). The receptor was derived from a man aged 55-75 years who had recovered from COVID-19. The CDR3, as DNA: TGTGCCAGCAGGGACAGGGGGGGTACTGAAGCTTTCTTT. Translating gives CASRDRGGTEAFF.